These 26 T cell receptor beta chains share one sample of origin, sequenced in a study of blood T cell repertoires in COVID-19. Assay: immunoSEQ multiplex PCR; the TCRdb copy retains only in-frame clones and omits some. The sample records about 94,000 clones, 80% being singletons. Sequenced input: peripheral blood. These receptors came from a human donor in a cohort sampled during active COVID-19.

The genes are TRBV9 and TRBJ1-3; no definite D call. The CDR3 runs to 15 residues. In germline, CDR1 is SGDLS, CDR2 YYNGEE. Between the trimmed V and J ends, which lost 4 bases and 2 bases, there was a span of 13 bases. The CDR3 nucleotides are TGTGCCAGCAGCCCAAACGCGTTGACTGGAAACACCATATATTTT. It codes for CASSPNALTGNTIYF.

V and J are TRBV28 and TRBJ1-2, with 7 bases lining up with TRBD1. Germline lookup yields CDR1 MDHEN and CDR2 SYDVKM. This CDR3 comprises 15 residues. Trimming cost V 6 bases and J 6 bases; bases outside gene matches: 13. CDR3 nucleotide sequence: TGTGCCAGCAGAAGACAGGGCTCAGTCTGGCATGGCTACACCTTC. The encoded protein is CASRRQGSVWHGYTF.

This clone was seen only a few times. The chain carries TRBV30 and TRBJ1-2; D unresolved. CDR1 is GTSNPN, CDR2 SVGIG, per germline (reference sequence). V was cut by 8 bases and J by 2 bases, with 18 bases left in between. This CDR3 spans 14 amino acids. In nucleotides, the CDR3 is TGTGCCAGCGGGTCCGGGAGAACGAACTATGGCTACACCTTC. Translating gives CASGSGRTNYGYTF.

The chain is built from TRBV12-3 or TRBV12-4 and TRBJ2-5; D gene uncertain. V lost 3 bases, J lost 5 bases, and 4 bases lay in between. This CDR3 contains 11 residues. CDR3 sequence reads: CASSFAETQYF. CDR3 bases: TGTGCCAGCAGTTTTGCGGAGACCCAGTACTTC.

The CDR3 spells CASSIEVTGLYGYTF. CDR3 in DNA: TGTGCCAGTAGTATAGAGGTGACAGGGCTCTATGGCTACACCTTC. The gene calls are TRBV19 and TRBJ1-2, with TRBD1 matching 7 bases. The CDR3 has 15 residues. Germline V gene lookup returns CDR1 LNHDA and CDR2 SQIVND (reference sequence). V dropped 0 bases and J dropped 4; count of bases not matched to a gene: 5.

V usage is TRBV12-3 or TRBV12-4 and J usage is TRBJ1-5; no clear D. V gave up 4 bases and J gave up 7 bases, with 11 bases separating them. The CDR3 is made up of 13 amino acids. CDR3 DNA sequence: TGTGCCAGCAGTTCCTCGACTTGGCAGCCCCAGCATTTT. Its protein product is CASSSSTWQPQHF.

The rearrangement uses TRBV10-2 and TRBJ2-7; TRBD2 agrees at 10 bases. The V segment lost 6 bases and the J segment 5 bases; nucleotides outside the gene matches: 10. The CDR3 extends over 15 amino acids. Germline V lookup: CDR1 WSHSY, CDR2 SAAADI. CDR3: CASRQAGGPSHEQYF. The CDR3 nucleotides are TGCGCCAGCAGACAAGCGGGAGGGCCTTCCCACGAGCAGTACTTC.

This clone was recorded many times. V is TRBV27 and J is TRBJ2-7; a possible D gene is TRBD2 (5 bases). The CDR3 is 14 residues long. Trimming removed 5 bases at V and 4 bases at J, with 15 bases between. From germline, CDR1 is MNHEY and CDR2 SMNVEV (reference sequence). Here the CDR3 reads CASSTRTPLYEQYF. For the CDR3, the DNA is TGTGCCAGCAGTACCCGGACTCCCCTTTACGAGCAGTACTTC.

The CDR3 loop reads CASRENHRGRSQPQHF. The CDR3 DNA sequence: TGTGCCAGCAGGGAAAACCACAGGGGGCGCAGTCAGCCCCAGCATTTT. This rearrangement joins TRBV6-1 to TRBJ1-5, with 9 nucleotides matching TRBD1. The CDR3 sequence is 16 residues long. With V trimmed by 6 bases and J by 6 bases, 12 bases remained unmatched. Germline CDR1 reads MNHNS; CDR2 reads SASEGT.

The V call is TRBV25-1, the J call TRBJ2-7; no reliable D call. In germline, CDR1 is MGHDK, CDR2 SYGVNS. Trimming removed 6 bases at V and 4 bases at J, with 7 bases between. This CDR3 region has 11 residues. The CDR3, as DNA: TGTGCCAGCAGGTCCCTTTACGAGCAGTACTTC. The encoded protein is CASRSLYEQYF.

The rearrangement links TRBV2 to TRBJ1-4, with a possible D match to TRBD1 (5 bases). The ends were cut back, 8 bases at V and 2 bases at J, with 12 bases in the middle. The CDR3 runs 14 residues. Germline V gene data show CDR1 as SNHLY and CDR2 as FYNNEI. Here the CDR3 reads CASGREATNEKLFF. The CDR3 DNA reads as TGTGCCAGCGGCAGGGAGGCCACTAATGAAAAACTGTTTTTT.

The CDR3: CASSEGVPRGSYEQYF. As DNA, the CDR3 is TGTGCCAGCTCGGAGGGCGTCCCAAGGGGCTCCTACGAGCAGTACTTC. J is TRBJ2-7 and V is TRBV18; maybe TRBD2 (6 bases). Trimming took 6 bases from V and 0 from J, leaving 18 bases between them. Germline V CDR1 and CDR2: KGHSH, LQKENI. The CDR3 has 16 residues.

This clone showed up just once. Here the CDR3 reads CAWTQGQWNSPLHF. CDR3 DNA sequence: TGTGCCTGGACCCAGGGACAGTGGAATTCACCCCTCCACTTT. This rearrangement joins TRBV30 to TRBJ1-6; 7 bases are a match to TRBD1. The V gene end was trimmed by 4 bases and the J gene end by 7 bases; junction bases not matched to a gene: 7. The CDR3 is 14 residues long. Per the germline V gene, CDR1 is GTSNPN and CDR2 is SVGIG (reference sequence).

This clone appeared once. This sequence joins TRBV28 and TRBJ2-7, with 11 bases identical to TRBD2. Looked up from germline, CDR1 is MDHEN and CDR2 is SYDVKM. V shed 5 bases and J 4 bases; nucleotides not matched to a gene: 7. The CDR3 runs to 15 residues. The CDR3 sequence is CASSPSSGRYYEQYF. Here the CDR3 DNA reads TGTGCCAGCAGTCCGTCTAGCGGGAGGTATTACGAGCAGTACTTC.

A few counts support this clone. This chain links TRBV5-4 with TRBJ2-7; 12 nucleotides align to TRBD2. Germline V CDR1 and CDR2: SGHNT, YYREEE (reference sequence). The V and J ends lost 4 bases and 2 bases, in that order; junction bases with no gene match: 1. The CDR3 has 14 residues. CDR3 amino acids: CASSRTSGTYEQYF. The CDR3 DNA reads as TGTGCCAGCAGCCGGACTAGCGGGACCTACGAGCAGTACTTC.

V gene TRBV9 combines with J gene TRBJ2-7, with 10 bases lining up with TRBD1. The CDR3 has 17 amino acids. V was clipped by 0 bases and J by 0 bases; unmatched bases: 6. The germline gives CDR1 SGDLS, CDR2 YYNGEE. The CDR3 protein is CASSVGDRGSLSYEQYF. CDR3 in DNA: TGTGCCAGCAGCGTAGGGGACAGGGGCTCCCTCTCCTACGAGCAGTACTTC.

The chain recombines TRBV11-2 with TRBJ2-7, with 11 bases that match TRBD1. This CDR3 has 15 residues. The V segment lost 5 bases and the J segment 6 bases; nucleotides outside the gene matches: 9. CDR1 is SGHAT and CDR2 is FQNNGV in the germline V gene. The CDR3 spells CASSENAGTGGEQYF. The CDR3 region has the DNA TGTGCCAGCAGCGAAAACGCCGGGACAGGGGGCGAGCAGTACTTC.

This clone was seen just once. This CDR3 fails to terminate in the conserved phenylalanine or tryptophan, so it likely reflects a read error. No DNA is shown, since the ends of the CDR3 on it are uncertain; the CDR3 is the one TCRdb lists. The rearrangement joins TRBV10-1 to TRBJ2-6; the table assigns TRBD1, which was not confirmed against the DNA. A total of 10 residues make up the CDR3, ends included. Germline V gene data show CDR1 as WNHNN and CDR2 as SYGVQD (reference sequence). This CDR3 reads CASRLDRGPI.

The chain recombines TRBV4-1 with TRBJ1-1; D is unclear. There are 13 residues in the CDR3. Trimming removed 1 base from V and 5 bases from J, with 8 bases in between. The germline gives CDR1 MGHRA, CDR2 YSYEKL. The CDR3 DNA reads as TGCGCCAGCAGCCAAGCGGGGAAAACTGAAGCTTTCTTT. This translates into CASSQAGKTEAFF.

This chain uses TRBV24-1 with TRBJ2-5; 9 positions agree with TRBD1. The germline V gene has CDR1 KGHDR and CDR2 SFDVKD. This CDR3 spans 17 amino acids. J lost 4 bases, V lost 5 bases, and 13 bases had no gene match. The CDR3 spells CATSAPDRGRFRETQYF. Written as DNA, the CDR3 is TGTGCCACCAGTGCCCCGGACAGGGGACGATTCCGAGAGACCCAGTACTTC.

The chain employs TRBV24-1 and TRBJ2-3, with 9 bases matching TRBD1. The CDR3 spans 15 residues. Germline lookup yields CDR1 KGHDR and CDR2 SFDVKD. V was clipped by 7 bases and J by 1 base; unmatched bases: 5. The CDR3 DNA is TGTGCCACCAGCCACAGGGGGCGCGGCACAGATACGCAGTATTTT. As protein: CATSHRGRGTDTQYF.

This rearrangement joins TRBV19 to TRBJ2-6, with a tentative D call TRBD1 (5 bases). V was trimmed by 9 bases and J by 2 bases, leaving 14 bases between them. In germline, CDR1 is LNHDA, CDR2 SQIVND (reference sequence). The CDR3 contains 15 residues. CDR3 DNA sequence: TGTGCCAGCACTCGAGCAGGGACTGGGGCCAACGTCCTGACTTTC. Encoded protein: CASTRAGTGANVLTF. Using reference TRBV19 and TRBJ2-6 for the parts outside the CDR3, the full variable domain is DGGITQSPKYLFRKEGQNVTLSCEQNLNHDAMYWYRQDPGQGLRLIYYSQIVNDFQKGDIAEGYSVSREKKESFPLTVTSAQKNPTAFYLCASTRAGTGANVLTFGAGSRLTVL.

The rearrangement uses TRBV4-1 and TRBJ2-5; tentative D call: TRBD2 (7 bases). Trimming stripped 2 bases from V and 7 bases from J, with 20 bases between. Germline CDR1 MGHRA, CDR2 YSYEKL. The CDR3 totals 16 residues. CDR3 nucleotides: TGCGCCAGCAGCCAACTAACAGGGCAGCGGGAAGGGACCCAGTACTTC. This translates into CASSQLTGQREGTQYF.

Of note for this clone: Distinct nucleotide sequences in the sample also encode this CDR3. The CDR3 sequence is CASSPGQPQETQYF. The CDR3 coding sequence is TGCGCCAGCAGCCCGGGACAGCCACAAGAGACCCAGTACTTC. The chain has TRBV5-1 and TRBJ2-5; 7 bases agree with TRBD1. This CDR3 region has 14 residues. Trimming took 4 bases from V and 2 from J; bases not matched to a gene: 5. Germline-derived CDR1 and CDR2 are SGHRS and YFSETQ.

This clone was detected only once. The chain uses TRBV19 and TRBJ1-1; a weak D match, TRBD1 (6 bases). From germline, CDR1 is LNHDA and CDR2 SQIVND (reference sequence). This CDR3 has 13 residues. Trimming removed 3 bases from V and 6 bases from J, with 11 bases in between. Written as DNA, the CDR3 is TGTGCCAGTAGTATGAGGGGACAACCTGAAGCTTTCTTT. Translation: CASSMRGQPEAFF.

V gene TRBV6-5 combines with J gene TRBJ1-1; TRBD1 is a possible D gene (6 bases). Per germline, CDR1 MNHEY and CDR2 SVGAGI. The CDR3 has 13 residues. Trimming pared 2 bases from V and 6 bases from J, leaving 10 bases between. The CDR3 sequence: CASSYVRGSEAFF. CDR3 sequence (DNA): TGTGCCAGCAGTTACGTCAGGGGCTCTGAAGCTTTCTTT.